This T cell receptor (beta chain) was obtained from a study of T cells in Graves' hyperthyroidism and ophthalmopathy. As for the study in general: Staff took peripheral blood when the initial diagnosis was made, before any treatment began.

The TCR beta CDR3 regions underwent amplification using RNA transcripts as the source. The primer set for the first-round RT-PCR of the TCR CDR3 was HTBI. TCRdb redid the calling of the multiplex PCR reads with MiXCR, one entry per CDR3 protein. Of around 600,000 distinct CDR3 sequences detected, 15% to 18% appear once; the ten largest clones hold about 7%. Orbital computed tomography and thyroid ultrasound, together with serum TRAb and thyroxine and clinical symptoms, were used for diagnoses. Cells are PBMCs isolated from about 10 ml of fresh blood. V was pared by 3 bases and J by 1 base, with 9 bases between. Germline V gene data show CDR1 as SGHVS and CDR2 as FQNEAQ. This CDR3 comprises 14 residues.

The chain uses TRBV7-8 and TRBJ1-1; D uncertain. This TCR came from a woman younger than 45 with Graves' hyperthyroidism. Sequencing was carried out using blood. CDR3 bases: TGTGCCAGCAGCTTCGGGTGGCAGAACACTGAAGCTTTCTTT. Its translation: CASSFGWQNTEAFF.